The present T cell receptor (beta chain) was sequenced within a study of cytomegalovirus exposure and HLA in healthy donors. Findings of the study overall: According to the study, 160 or so TCR beta chains were cytomegalovirus-associated.

The CDR3 spans 14 residues. Trimming cost V 4 bases and J 10 bases; bases outside gene matches: 10. Germline CDR1 and CDR2: SGDLS and YYNGEE. The assay was immunoSEQ multiplex PCR, and TCRdb's table has in-frame clones only and misses some. Of approximately 270,000 clones in the sample, approximately 84% were seen once. Of note for this clone: Antigen: not known.

The TCR sequence derives from a man aged 18 to 35 in good health and CMV-seropositive. Input material: PBMCs. The gene calls are TRBV9 and TRBJ2-2, with TRBD1 matching 7 bases. In nucleotides, the CDR3 is TGTGCCAGCAGCCCGAGACAGGGAAGTCTGGAGCTGTTTTTT. As protein: CASSPRQGSLELFF.